This T cell receptor (beta chain) stems from a study of T cells in Graves' hyperthyroidism and ophthalmopathy. This CDR3 comprises 19 residues. Germline V gene sequence: CDR1 LGHNA, CDR2 YNFKEQ. Deletions cut 0 bases from V and 1 base from J, with 19 bases between. Template material for amplifying TCR beta CDR3 regions consisted of RNA transcripts. HTBI primers were used for first-round RT-PCR of the TCR CDR3. Each CDR3 protein is one row after TCRdb ran MiXCR on the multiplex PCR reads. The table shows 620,000 or so distinct CDR3 sequences, with roughly 15% occurring only once. The study excluded patients with uncontrolled infection, other autoimmune disease, pregnancy or lactation.

The TCR comes from a woman aged 45-65 years with Graves' ophthalmopathy. The sample consisted of blood. The chain couples TRBV4-2 to TRBJ1-5, with a tentative D call TRBD1 (5 bases). CDR3 residues: CASSQDLPRGRASNQPQHF. CDR3 sequence (DNA): TGTGCCAGCAGCCAAGATCTACCACGGGGCAGGGCGAGCAATCAGCCCCAGCATTTT.